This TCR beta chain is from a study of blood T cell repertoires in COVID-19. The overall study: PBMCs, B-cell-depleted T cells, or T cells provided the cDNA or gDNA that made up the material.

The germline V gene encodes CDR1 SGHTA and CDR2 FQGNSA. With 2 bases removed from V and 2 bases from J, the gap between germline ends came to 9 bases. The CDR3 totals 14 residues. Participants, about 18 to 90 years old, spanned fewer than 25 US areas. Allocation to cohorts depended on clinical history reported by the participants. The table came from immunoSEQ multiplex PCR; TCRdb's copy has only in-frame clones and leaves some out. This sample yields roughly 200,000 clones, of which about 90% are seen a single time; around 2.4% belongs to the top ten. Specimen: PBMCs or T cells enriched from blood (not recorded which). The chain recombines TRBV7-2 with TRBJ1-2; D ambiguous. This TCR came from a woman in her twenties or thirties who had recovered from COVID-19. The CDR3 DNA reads TGTGCCAGCAGCTTACAGATATCGAACTATGGCTACACCTTC. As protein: CASSLQISNYGYTF.